This entry describes one T cell receptor (beta chain). The data are from a study of blood T cell repertoires in COVID-19. Study-level information: Collection of acute and convalescent COVID-19 samples took place in the United States, Italy and Spain. Sources were T cells, B-cell-depleted T cells, or PBMCs; the material itself was cDNA or gDNA.

In the original processing: Estimates of nucleated cell counts were drawn from the amplification of reference gene primers. Repertoires were generated with immunoSEQ multiplex PCR, while TCRdb's copy carries only in-frame clones and drops some. V, J and clone size reflect that table, while D and trimming were determined from the DNA. The table lists approximately 120,000 clones, roughly 90% of them singletons. J was trimmed by 6 bases and V by 8 bases; bases with no gene match: 6. The CDR3 has 13 amino acids. The clonotype was recovered from a human donor with acute or convalescent COVID-19. The donor label of this sample is uncertain. V gene TRBV12-3 or TRBV12-4 combines with J gene TRBJ2-2, with 7 bases aligning to TRBD2. The source material was peripheral blood. CDR3 in amino acids: CASLRGRAGELFF. The CDR3 region has the DNA TGTGCCAGCTTACGTGGGAGGGCCGGGGAGCTGTTTTTT.